The 27 T cell receptor beta chains below come from one sample, sequenced in a study of T cells in women clearing cervical HPV infection. Sequenced by immunoSEQ multiplex PCR; TCRdb stores in-frame clones only, minus some. The table lists approximately 39,000 clones, with 1.7% in the top ten. The specimen sequenced was blood buffy coat. The origin of the receptors is a woman between 18 and 70 years old with a cervical HPV16 infection that either progressed to CIN3+ or cleared (not recorded which).

Remarks on this clone: The DNA ends 3 residues before the CDR3 does, and the rest of the CDR3 is filled in from the germline J gene. This chain links TRBV6-2 or TRBV6-3 with TRBJ1-2, with D possibly TRBD1 on 5 matching bases. There are 14 residues in the CDR3. Per germline, CDR1 MNHEY and CDR2 SVGEGT. This CDR3 is CASSQLAGTYDYTF. The CDR3 bases that were read are TGTGCCAGCAGCCAACTAGCGGGGACTTACGAC.

As to this clone: The CDR3 end is not reached by the read, which stops 3 residues before it; the germline J gene fills it in. This rearrangement joins TRBV7-2 to TRBJ1-2; 7 positions match TRBD1. V lost 4 bases to trimming and J lost 4 bases; unmatched junction nucleotides: 3. Germline V lookup: CDR1 SGHTA, CDR2 FQGNSA. CDR3 length: 13 amino acids. The CDR3 sequence: CASSSSGGYGYTF. CDR3 DNA, as far as it was read: TGTGCCAGCAGCTCCTCAGGGGGCTATGGC.

The CDR3 spells CASSSEVGHGSPLFF. The sequenced CDR3 bases are TGTGCCAGCAGCTCGGAGGTGGGACATGGTTCACCA. The gene calls are TRBV7-9 and TRBJ1-4, with D possibly TRBD1 on 6 matching bases. The CDR3 end is not reached by the read, which stops 3 residues before it; the germline J gene fills it in. This CDR3 has 15 amino acids. From germline, CDR1 is SEHNR and CDR2 FQNEAQ (reference sequence).

For this clone: The read comes to an end 3 residues before the CDR3 does, leaving the germline J gene to fill in the end. The V call is TRBV30, the J call TRBJ2-1; TRBD2 matches 10 bases. With V trimmed by 1 base and J by 8 bases, 8 bases remained unmatched. CDR1 and CDR2 (germline): GTSNPN, SVGIG (reference sequence). CDR3 length: 15 residues. This CDR3 is CAWSEGSGGSDEQFF. Incomplete CDR3 DNA: TGTGCCTGGAGTGAGGGTAGCGGGGGGTCTGATGAG.

Concerning this clone: The read finishes 3 residues shy of the CDR3 end, and the germline J gene is used to complete it. This sequence joins TRBV18 and TRBJ2-2, with 7 bases aligning to TRBD1. Germline V lookup: CDR1 KGHSH, CDR2 LQKENI. This CDR3 comprises 15 residues. The V segment lost 6 bases and the J segment 7 bases; nucleotides outside the gene matches: 11. The chain's CDR3 is CASSPGQAPGGELFF. Partial CDR3 DNA: TGTGCCAGCTCCCCAGGACAGGCTCCCGGCGGGGAG.

Turning to this clone: The read finishes 3 residues shy of the CDR3 end, and the germline J gene is used to complete it. The chain combines TRBV19 with TRBJ1-1; D is unclear. With 7 bases removed from V and 4 bases from J, the gap between germline ends came to 10 bases. The CDR3 consists of 12 residues. Germline assignment: CDR1 LNHDA and CDR2 SQIVND (reference sequence). Incomplete CDR3 DNA: TGTGCCAGTAAGAATCGGGGCACTGAA. This translates into CASKNRGTE. The whole CDR3 protein is CASKNRGTEAFF.

Points on this clone: The read comes to an end 3 residues before the CDR3 does, leaving the germline J gene to fill in the end. The chain employs TRBV2 and TRBJ2-4; 10 nucleotides agree with TRBD2. Germline CDR1 is SNHLY and CDR2 is FYNNEI. The CDR3 runs 14 residues. V was pared by 10 bases and J by 4 bases, with 7 bases of the junction left unmatched. The covered CDR3 bases are TGTGCCATAAGAGGACTAGCGGATAAAAACATT. This codes for CAIRGLADKNI. Given in full, the CDR3 is CAIRGLADKNIQYF.

This chain's CDR3 is CASSVGTSLADTQYF. The part of the CDR3 DNA that was read is TGTGCCAGCAGCGTCGGGACTAGTCTCGCAGATACG. The chain couples TRBV11-1 to TRBJ2-3; 8 positions match TRBD2. The read gets to within 3 residues of the CDR3 end, and the germline J gene fills in the rest. From germline, CDR1 is SGHAT and CDR2 FQDESV (reference sequence). The CDR3 is made up of 15 amino acids. V lost 5 bases and J lost 4; bases outside the gene matches: 8.

About this clone: One end of the junction varies from germline; a read error may be responsible. The CDR3 extends 3 residues past the end of the read, so its final part is completed from the germline J gene. The V and J genes are TRBV4-2 and TRBJ1-4; D gene uncertain. The germline V gene has CDR1 LGHNA and CDR2 YNFKEQ. The CDR3 has 17 residues. The CDR3 bases that were read are TGCGCCAGCAGCCAAGATAACCTTAGGGCCACCAATGAAAAA. The encoded protein is CASSQDNLRATNEK. The complete CDR3 protein is CASSQDNLRATNEKLFF.

With respect to this clone: The read ends 3 residues early relative to the CDR3; the germline J gene fills the gap. The J gene is TRBJ1-1, the V gene TRBV5-1, with 7 bases that match TRBD1. Germline-derived CDR1 and CDR2 are SGHRS and YFSETQ. The CDR3 loop spans 13 amino acids. V lost 4 bases to trimming and J lost 5 bases; unmatched junction nucleotides: 5. The CDR3 spells CASSEGAGTEAFF. The DNA read from the CDR3 is TGCGCCAGCAGCGAGGGGGCCGGAACTGAA.

Points on this clone: Read sequence stops 3 residues before the CDR3 end, and the germline J gene provides the missing end. This sequence joins TRBV7-6 and TRBJ1-2, with D possibly being TRBD1 (5 bases). Per germline, CDR1 SGHVS and CDR2 FNYEAQ. This CDR3 spans 13 amino acids. The CDR3 DNA, read in part, is TGTGCCAGCAGCCGGATTCAGGGAGGAGGC. Amino acid sequence: CASSRIQGGG. From start to end, the CDR3 is CASSRIQGGGYTF.

The part of the CDR3 DNA that was read is TGTGCCAGTAGGACCCTACAGGGGCCCCGCACAGATACG. It codes for CASRTLQGPRTDT. In full, the CDR3 reads CASRTLQGPRTDTQYF. The chain links TRBV19 to TRBJ2-3, with 7 nucleotides matching TRBD1. The sequence runs out 3 residues before the end of the CDR3; the remainder is reconstructed from the germline J gene. From germline, CDR1 is LNHDA and CDR2 SQIVND (reference sequence). The junction had 10 bases not matched to a gene; V was cut back by 6 bases and J by 1 base. The CDR3 length is 16 residues.

A word on this clone: Sequencing ends 3 residues short of the CDR3 end; the germline J gene provides the rest. This chain links TRBV7-2 with TRBJ1-2; maybe TRBD1 (6 bases). The CDR3 spans 15 residues. CDR1 is SGHTA and CDR2 is FQGNSA in the germline V gene. V was shortened by 5 bases and J by 5 bases, with 18 bases between the two germline ends. Here the CDR3 reads CASSPISTGRYGYTF. Partial CDR3 DNA: TGTGCCAGCAGCCCAATTAGCACAGGGAGATATGGC.

Regarding this clone: The CDR3 goes on 3 residues after the read ends, and that part is filled in from the germline J gene. The V call is TRBV5-6, the J call TRBJ1-2, with 7 bases fitting TRBD1. CDR3 length: 15 residues. Per the germline V gene, CDR1 is SGHDT and CDR2 is YYEEEE. The covered CDR3 bases are TGTGCCAGCAGGGGGGAGGGGGCAGCAGGCTACGAC. It codes for CASRGEGAAGYD. From start to end, the CDR3 is CASRGEGAAGYDYTF.

A word on this clone: The read gets to within 3 residues of the CDR3 end, and the germline J gene fills in the rest. The chain recombines TRBV20-1 with TRBJ1-2; weak D call: TRBD1 (5 bases). The CDR3 has 14 residues. V lost 6 bases to trimming and J lost 6 bases, with 20 bases between them. In germline, CDR1 is DFQATT, CDR2 SNEGSKA (reference sequence). The sequenced part of the CDR3 DNA is TGCAGTGCGTGGATGTCCCCAGGGAAAGATGGC. The encoded protein is CSAWMSPGKDG. The complete CDR3 protein is CSAWMSPGKDGYTF.

Worth noting for this clone: Read data end 3 residues before the CDR3 end; the end is taken from the germline J gene. J is TRBJ2-3 and V is TRBV6-1; possible D gene TRBD1, 5 bases. V gave up 0 bases and J gave up 3 bases, with 13 bases separating them. Germline V gene data show CDR1 as MNHNS and CDR2 as SASEGT. This CDR3 is built from 16 residues. The sequenced part of the CDR3 DNA is TGTGCCAGCAGTGAAGCCCGATTAAGACAGACAGATACG. This codes for CASSEARLRQTDT. The complete CDR3 protein is CASSEARLRQTDTQYF.

In regard to this clone: The CDR3 is cut off 3 residues early in the read; its end comes from the germline J gene. The chain joins TRBV13 to TRBJ2-2; no definite D call. This CDR3 has 16 residues. Germline V CDR1 and CDR2: PRHDT, FYEKMQ (reference sequence). CDR3 region: CASSLQDTSYNSPLFF. CDR3 DNA (partial): TGTGCCAGCAGCTTACAGGATACCTCCTATAATTCACCG.

Comment on this clone: Sequencing ends 3 residues short of the CDR3 end; the germline J gene provides the rest. This sequence joins TRBV6-1 and TRBJ2-7; the D gene is possibly TRBD1 (5 bases). The CDR3 totals 18 residues. Germline-derived CDR1 and CDR2 are MNHNS and SASEGT. Deletions cut 2 bases from V and 3 bases from J, with 23 bases between. CDR3 amino acids: CASSERMVEAGKGYEQYF. The DNA read from the CDR3 is TGTGCCAGCAGTGAAAGAATGGTCGAGGCAGGGAAGGGCTACGAG.

As regards this clone: The read ends 3 residues early relative to the CDR3; the germline J gene fills the gap. The chain joins TRBV7-8 to TRBJ1-6, with 8 bases aligning to TRBD1. The junction had 3 bases not matched to a gene; V was cut back by 1 base and J by 1 base. Germline CDR1 reads SGHVS; CDR2 reads FQNEAQ. There are 17 residues in the CDR3. Partial CDR3 DNA: TGTGCCAGCAGCTTAGGTCAGGGGGCATCCTATAATTCACCC. It codes for CASSLGQGASYNSP. Given in full, the CDR3 is CASSLGQGASYNSPLHF.

Concerning this clone itself: Read coverage stops 3 residues before the CDR3 terminus; the germline J gene supplies the remainder. V is TRBV20-1 and J is TRBJ2-3; TRBD2 aligns across 13 bases. This CDR3 region has 16 residues. Germline-derived CDR1 and CDR2 are DFQATT and SNEGSKA (reference sequence). CDR3 bases read: TGCAGTGCTAGAGAGGCGCCACTAGCGGGGGGGGAGACG. Amino acid sequence: CSAREAPLAGGET. The CDR3 in its entirety is CSAREAPLAGGETQYF.

Turning to this clone: The read finishes 3 residues shy of the CDR3 end, and the germline J gene is used to complete it. The chain couples TRBV7-2 to TRBJ1-1; TRBD1 aligns across 8 bases. Germline values: CDR1 SGHTA, CDR2 FQGNSA. The CDR3 contains 13 residues. Trimming took 6 bases from V and 6 from J; bases not matched to a gene: 6. The CDR3 bases that were read are TGTGCCAGCAGTTTCATACAGGGGGCTGAA. Protein: CASSFIQGAE. The whole CDR3 region reads CASSFIQGAEAFF. Variable domain in full (rest from reference TRBV7-2 and TRBJ1-1): GAGVSQSPSNKVTEKGKDVELRCDPISGHTALYWYRQSLGQGLEFLIYFQGNSAPDKSGLPSDRFSAERTGGSVSTLTIQRTQQEDSAVYLCASSFIQGAEAFFGQGTRLTVV.

A note on this clone: The DNA ends 3 residues before the CDR3 does, and the rest of the CDR3 is filled in from the germline J gene. The chain employs TRBV11-1 and TRBJ2-5; TRBD2 matches at 7 bases. Germline CDR1 and CDR2: SGHAT and FQDESV (reference sequence). The V segment lost 5 bases and the J segment 1 base; nucleotides outside the gene matches: 7. The CDR3 contains 15 residues. CDR3 sequence reads: CASSRMTSSQETQYF. The sequenced part of the CDR3 DNA is TGTGCCAGCAGCCGTATGACTAGCAGCCAAGAGACC.

Turning to this clone: The CDR3 end falls 3 residues outside the read, so it is completed with the germline J gene. The chain combines TRBV7-9 with TRBJ2-1, with 7 bases matching TRBD1. The CDR3 runs 15 residues. From germline, CDR1 is SEHNR and CDR2 FQNEAQ (reference sequence). The V gene end was trimmed by 4 bases and the J gene end by 4 bases; junction bases not matched to a gene: 7. The CDR3 sequence is CASSSHRDSYNEQFF. The CDR3 DNA, read in part, is TGTGCCAGCAGCTCCCACCGGGACAGTTACAATGAG.

As concerns this clone: The CDR3 extends 3 residues past the end of the read, so its final part is completed from the germline J gene. The gene calls are TRBV12-3 or TRBV12-4 and TRBJ2-1; no definite D call. The V end lost 4 bases, the J end lost 3 bases, and 4 bases lay between the germline ends. CDR3 length equals 12 residues. CDR3 DNA, as far as it was read: TGTGCCAGCAGTTCCTACTACAATGAG. It encodes CASSSYYNE. The whole CDR3 region reads CASSSYYNEQFF.

A remark on this clone: Coverage ceases 3 residues before the CDR3 finishes, and the germline J gene fills in the end. The V gene is TRBV18, the J gene TRBJ1-5; D is undetermined. CDR1 KGHSH and CDR2 LQKENI come from the germline V gene. The length of the CDR3 is 14 residues. V lost 6 bases and J 0 bases, leaving 9 bases between the germline ends. The part of the CDR3 DNA that was read is TGTGCCAGCTCTACCGGGGATAGCAATCAGCCC. Protein sequence: CASSTGDSNQP. The whole CDR3 protein is CASSTGDSNQPQHF.

To note about this clone: The sequence runs out 3 residues before the end of the CDR3; the remainder is reconstructed from the germline J gene. This sequence joins TRBV18 and TRBJ2-4; a weak D match, TRBD2 (5 bases). Germline-derived CDR1 and CDR2 are KGHSH and LQKENI. CDR3 length: 16 amino acids. Partial CDR3 DNA: TGTGCCAGCTCTAGCCCGTACAAGGAGCCTGAACTAGGT. Translation: CASSSPYKEPELG. The entire CDR3 sequence reads CASSSPYKEPELGQYF. The full variable domain, rest sourced from reference TRBV18 and TRBJ2-4, is NAGVMQNPRHLVRRRGQEARLRCSPMKGHSHVYWYRQLPEEGLKFMVYLQKENIIDESGMPKERFSAEFPKEGPSILRIQQVVRGDSAAYFCASSSPYKEPELGQYFGAGTRLSVL.

Points on this clone: The read is 3 residues too short to cover the CDR3 end, so that end is filled in from the germline J gene. V and J are TRBV7-3 and TRBJ2-1, with 9 bases identical to TRBD2. CDR3 size: 15 residues. Germline V gene data show CDR1 as SGHTA and CDR2 as FQGTGA. V was clipped by 3 bases and J by 7 bases; unmatched bases: 7. This CDR3 is CASSLGGGAGNEQFF. CDR3 bases read: TGTGCCAGCAGCTTGGGCGGGGGGGCCGGAAATGAG.